This T cell receptor beta chain was captured in a study of beta chain features in type 1 diabetes. Study-level points and caveats: All four CD4+ subsets from Type 1 diabetes patients carried moderately but significantly shorter TCRB CDR3s.

This clone was seen a few times. What it recognizes is unknown. Reverse transcription of all isolated RNA meant that expressed TCRB transcripts were sequenced. Assay used: immunoSEQ multiplex PCR; TCRdb lists only in-frame clones, some missing. The sample contains some 240,000 clones, 16% of which appear only once. The germline CDR1 and CDR2 sequences are KGHSH and LQKENI. The length of the CDR3 is 13 residues. Trimming removed 1 base from V and 7 bases from J, with 8 bases in between. The clonotype was recovered from a man in his thirties or forties with type 1 diabetes. The chain uses TRBV18 and TRBJ2-1, with D tentatively TRBD1 (5 bases). Sequenced material: naive CD4+ T cells from blood. CDR3 sequence reads: CASSPQGKNEQFF. Here the CDR3 DNA reads TGTGCCAGCTCACCACAGGGGAAGAATGAGCAGTTCTTC.